The source of this TCR beta chain is a study of T cell repertoires in cytomegalovirus infection. For the study at large: As its CMV epitopes, the study selected recently identified HLA-C-restricted and well-studied HLA-B-restricted targets. It was the public TCR beta signatures that indicated both CMV infection and matching HLA type. Study outcomes and limitations: It was HLA-C-restricted CMV-specific TCR beta clonotypes that dominated the response ex vivo. The cumulative frequency of public TCR beta families distinguished individuals who carried CMV together with the relevant HLA.

Using its own MiXCR run on the reads, TCRdb lists one record per CDR3 protein. The table shows about half a million distinct CDR3 sequences, with approximately 46% occurring only once. About this clonotype: The antigen remains undetermined.

Trimming stripped 5 bases from V and 14 bases from J, with 22 bases between. Germline CDR1 SEHNR, CDR2 FQNEAQ (reference sequence). The CDR3 length is 14 residues. V gene TRBV7-9 combines with J gene TRBJ1-5, with D hard to call. Here the sequenced sample was cultured PBMCs, taken from culture after CMV antigen stimulation. The clonotype comes from a human donor in good health (CMV status not recorded). Some clones in this sample may be carry-over from other donors' samples. CDR3 sequence (DNA): TGTGCCAGCAGCCCCCGGAAGTACAAGTCGCGTAAGCATTTT. Its translation: CASSPRKYKSRKHF. Combining the CDR3 with reference TRBV7-9 and TRBJ1-5 gives the whole variable domain DTGVSQNPRHKITKRGQNVTFRCDPISEHNRLYWYRQTLGQGPEFLTYFQNEAQLEKSRLLSDRFSAERPKGSFSTLEIQRTEQGDSAMYLCASSPRKYKSRKHFGDGTRLSIL.